This T cell receptor (beta chain) emerged from a study of technical replicates of blood from a handful of donors. The CDR3 is 16 residues long. The V and J ends lost 0 bases and 7 bases, in that order; junction bases with no gene match: 6. CDR1 and CDR2 (germline): LGHNA, YSLEER. Sequencing used immunoSEQ multiplex PCR; TCRdb keeps in-frame clones, though not all of them. The sample yields approximately 49,000 clones, around nine tenths seen once. This receptor was taken from a human donor in good health. Some clones in this sample may be carry-over from other donors' samples. Material for sequencing was PBMCs. The chain combines TRBV4-3 with TRBJ2-2; TRBD2 matches at 9 bases. CDR3 coding DNA: TGCGCCAGCAGCCAAGATTTCGGTAGCGGGGGCGGGGAGCTGTTTTTT. It codes for CASSQDFGSGGGELFF.